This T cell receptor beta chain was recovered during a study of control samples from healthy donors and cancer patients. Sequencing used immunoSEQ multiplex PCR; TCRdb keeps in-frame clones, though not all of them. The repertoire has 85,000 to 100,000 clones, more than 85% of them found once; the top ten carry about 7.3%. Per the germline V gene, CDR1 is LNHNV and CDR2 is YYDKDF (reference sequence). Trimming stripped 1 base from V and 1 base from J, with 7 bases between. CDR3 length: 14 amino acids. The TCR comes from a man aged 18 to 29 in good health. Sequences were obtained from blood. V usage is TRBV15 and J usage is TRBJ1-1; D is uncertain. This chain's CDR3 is CATSRVHGNTEAFF. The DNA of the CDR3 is TGTGCCACCAGCAGAGTCCACGGGAACACTGAAGCTTTCTTT.